A selection of T cell receptor beta chains follows, all from one sample in a study of T cell repertoires in cytomegalovirus infection. Their specific antigens are unknown. In TCRdb, the reads were re-called with MiXCR into one record per CDR3 protein. The sample holds around 770,000 distinct CDR3 sequences; roughly 29% are singletons and the top ten take about an eighth. The sample here was cultured CD8+ T cells from PBMCs, taken from culture after CMV antigen stimulation. These receptors were collected from a human donor in good health (CMV status not recorded). Some clones in this sample may be carry-over from other donors' samples. CDR3s include the opening cysteine and the closing phenylalanine or tryptophan. Fields, in order: J gene, clone size, D gene, V gene, CDR3 DNA, CDR3 protein. The D gene is left open where the match is weak. Part of the rows lack a size; the others show once, few, many or a class for expanded clones.

TRBJ2-1 NA NA TRBV11-3 TGTGCCAGCAGGGGCAGGTTGGGCAATGAGCAGTTCTTC CASRGRLGNEQFF
TRBJ2-1 many TRBD2 TRBV7-3 TGTGCCAGCAGCGTATACCCGACTAGCGGGGGTGGGAATGAGCAGTTCTTC CASSVYPTSGGGNEQFF
TRBJ1-3 many NA TRBV7-2 TGTGCCAGCGGACTCTCCTTAAACACCATATATTTT CASGLSLNTIYF
TRBJ2-1 NA TRBD2 TRBV12-3/TRBV12-4 TGTGCCAGCAGCCCGCCCGATAGCGGGGGGGGCCATGAGCAGTTCTTC CASSPPDSGGGHEQFF
TRBJ2-1 NA NA TRBV7-6 TGTGCCAGCAGCTTATTCGATGGCTCGTGGTACAATGAGCAGTTCTTC CASSLFDGSWYNEQFF
TRBJ1-6 many TRBD1 TRBV10-3 TGTGCCATCAGTGAGCCGGGACAGGGGTATCATTCACCCCTCCACTTT CAISEPGQGYHSPLHF
TRBJ1-1 few TRBD1 TRBV5-1 TGCGCCAGCAGCGGTGGACAGGGGCCCACTGAAGCTTTCTTT CASSGGQGPTEAFF
TRBJ1-1 NA TRBD1 TRBV5-5 TGTGCCAGCAGCTTGGCGGGTAATCTACAGGGGTGGACTGAAGCTTTCTTT CASSLAGNLQGWTEAFF
TRBJ2-1 NA NA TRBV11-3 TGTGCCAGCAGCTTGCGGGGGCCTAACAATGAGCAGTTCTTC CASSLRGPNNEQFF
TRBJ2-7 few TRBD1 TRBV27 TGTGCCAGCAGTCCGACAGGGGGCGTTTACGAGCAGTACTTC CASSPTGGVYEQYF
TRBJ2-1 NA NA TRBV14 TGTGCCAGCAGCCAAGTGGTCCGGGGGCGCTTGAAACTTAATGAGCAGTTCTTC CASSQVVRGRLKLNEQFF
TRBJ1-5 NA NA TRBV27 TGTGCCAGCAGGAAGAAGACAGCACCGAATCAGCCCCAGCATTTT CASRKKTAPNQPQHF
TRBJ2-2 NA NA TRBV19 TGTGCCAGTAATCAAGACAGGTTCGCGAACACCGGGGAGCTGTTTTTT CASNQDRFANTGELFF
TRBJ1-4 few NA TRBV27 TGTGCCAGCAGTTTATCGCGGACTCGGATTAATGAAAAACTGTTTTTT CASSLSRTRINEKLFF
TRBJ2-3 NA NA TRBV2 TGTGCCAGCAGTGAAGCTCCCTCCGTAAGCACAGATACGCAGTATTTT CASSEAPSVSTDTQYF
TRBJ2-7 few TRBD2 TRBV4-2 TGTGCCAGCAGCTGGACTAGCGGAATCTACGAGCAGTACTTC CASSWTSGIYEQYF
TRBJ1-4 NA NA TRBV6-8 TGTGCCAGCAGTTACGGCGAGGACGCAACTAATGAAAAACTGTTTTTT CASSYGEDATNEKLFF
TRBJ2-2 many TRBD2 TRBV25-1 TGTGCCAGCAGTGATATTGGGAGCGGGGATTACACCGGGGAGCTGTTTTTT CASSDIGSGDYTGELFF
TRBJ2-7 few NA TRBV6-2/TRBV6-3 TGTGCCAGCAACATCCTTGACGATGTAACCTACGAGCAGTACTTC CASNILDDVTYEQYF
TRBJ2-7 NA NA TRBV29-1 TGCAGCGTTGAAGATACTTACAAGCAGTACTTC CSVEDTYKQYF
TRBJ2-1 NA NA TRBV29-1 TGCAGCGTTAGCACAGAGTACAATGAGCAGTTCTTC CSVSTEYNEQFF
TRBJ1-1 NA NA TRBV6-6 TGTGCCAGCAGTGGAGAGAGGAACACTGAAGCTTTCTTT CASSGERNTEAFF
TRBJ2-5 NA NA TRBV4-1 TGCGCCAGCAGCTTTCGACTGGGACAAGAGACCCAGTACTTC CASSFRLGQETQYF
TRBJ2-2 NA NA TRBV27 TGTGCCAGCCGAAAAGCGGGCTCGAACACCGGGGAGCTGTTTTTT CASRKAGSNTGELFF
TRBJ2-2 many NA TRBV6-4 TGTGCCAGCAGTGACCCTAACACCGGGGAGCTGTTTTTT CASSDPNTGELFF
TRBJ2-6 few NA TRBV24-1 TGTGCCACCAGTGATTTTGGAGGGCCTGGGGCCAACGTCCTGACTTTC CATSDFGGPGANVLTF
TRBJ1-1 few NA TRBV11-2 TGTGCCAGCAGCTTAGGGATGCCTGAAGCTTTCTTT CASSLGMPEAFF
TRBJ1-2 NA NA TRBV7-2 TGTGCCAGCAGCCAAGGACAGAAAAACTATGGCTACACCTTC CASSQGQKNYGYTF
TRBJ2-1 NA TRBD1 TRBV29-1 TGCAGCGTACCAGGACAGGCGGCTTTCTTC CSVPGQAAFF
TRBJ2-7 few TRBD1 TRBV7-6 TGTGCCAGCAGCCTCAGCGTAACAGGGGACTACGAGCAGTACTTC CASSLSVTGDYEQYF
TRBJ2-3 once NA TRBV18 TGTGCCAGCTCACCCCCTGGGGGGCTCCACACAGATACGCAGTATTTT CASSPPGGLHTDTQYF
TRBJ2-7 few NA TRBV20-1 TGCAGTGCCCAGACAGTCTACGAGCAGTACTTC CSAQTVYEQYF
TRBJ2-1 once NA TRBV7-3 TGTGCCAGCAGCTTACAGGACTACAATGAGCAGTTCTTC CASSLQDYNEQFF
TRBJ2-7 NA NA TRBV6-1 TGTGCCAGCAGTGAAGATTACTGGGACACCTCGGTGAACGAGCAGTACTTC CASSEDYWDTSVNEQYF
TRBJ2-5 many TRBD1 TRBV11-2 TGTGCCAGCAGCAACCGGGACAGGGGCCAAGAGACCCAGTACTTC CASSNRDRGQETQYF